Each of the 3 T cell receptor beta chains below was sequenced from the same sample in a study of cytomegalovirus exposure and HLA in healthy donors (TCRdb year 2017). The protocol used for the library was the immunoSEQ multiplex PCR assay. For the multiplex PCR, a mixture combining 60 forward primers for TCR Vbeta segments and 13 reverse primers for TCR Jbeta segments was used. The table was pulled from immuneACCESS by TCRdb, which kept in-frame rearrangements only. Such tables lose some clones; where checked, under half of the loss comes from unresolved V genes, and the rest has no known cause. This sample's listing comprises over 100,000 clones. The leading ten clones occupy 3.5% to 4.5% of the sample. Input material: PBMCs. The receptor source for this set is a man aged 25 to 40 in good health and CMV-seronegative.

The chain uses TRBV6-5 and TRBJ1-4, with D unresolved. V lost 5 bases, J lost 0 bases, and 10 bases lay in between. CDR3 size: 15 residues. Germline V gene data show CDR1 as MNHEY and CDR2 as SVGAGI. The CDR3 nucleotides read TGTGCCAGCAGTACCGAGGGAGCAACTAATGAAAAACTGTTTTTT. Its translation is CASSTEGATNEKLFF.

This chain uses TRBV7-9 with TRBJ1-1, with 9 bases matching TRBD1. Per the germline V gene, CDR1 is SEHNR and CDR2 is FQNEAQ (reference sequence). There are 15 residues in the CDR3. V shed 5 bases, J shed 1 base, and the junction held 5 bases outside the gene matches. The CDR3 DNA follows: TGTGCCAGCAGCACCAGACAGGGGGGGAACACTGAAGCTTTCTTT. Amino acid sequence: CASSTRQGGNTEAFF. Looking up the rest from reference TRBV7-9 and TRBJ1-1 gives the full variable domain: DTGVSQNPRHKITKRGQNVTFRCDPISEHNRLYWYRQTLGQGPEFLTYFQNEAQLEKSRLLSDRFSAERPKGSFSTLEIQRTEQGDSAMYLCASSTRQGGNTEAFFGQGTRLTVV.

The CDR3, as DNA: TGCAGCGTTGCCGTCGACAGATACTACGAGCAGTACTTC. Its translation is CSVAVDRYYEQYF. The chain carries TRBV29-1 and TRBJ2-7, with a possible D match to TRBD1 (5 bases). This CDR3 is 13 amino acids long. Germline values: CDR1 SQVTM, CDR2 ANQGSEA. Trimming pared 4 bases from V and 3 bases from J, leaving 13 bases between.